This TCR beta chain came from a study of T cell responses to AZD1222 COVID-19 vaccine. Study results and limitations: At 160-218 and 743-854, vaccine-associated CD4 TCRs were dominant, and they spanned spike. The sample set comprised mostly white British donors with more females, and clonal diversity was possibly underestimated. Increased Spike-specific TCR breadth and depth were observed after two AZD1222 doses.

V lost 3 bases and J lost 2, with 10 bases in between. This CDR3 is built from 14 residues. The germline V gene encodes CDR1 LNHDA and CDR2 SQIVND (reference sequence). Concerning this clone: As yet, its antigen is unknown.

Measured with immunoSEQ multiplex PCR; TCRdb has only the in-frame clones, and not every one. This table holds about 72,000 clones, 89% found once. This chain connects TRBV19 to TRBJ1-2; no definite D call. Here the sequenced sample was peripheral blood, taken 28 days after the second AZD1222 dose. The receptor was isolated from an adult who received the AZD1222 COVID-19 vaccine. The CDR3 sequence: CASSISRRNYGYTF. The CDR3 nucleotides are TGTGCCAGTAGTATTTCCAGACGGAACTATGGCTACACCTTC.